This T cell receptor (beta chain) was sequenced during a study of shared clonotypes between healthy human individuals. This CDR3 region has 18 residues. The junction had 14 bases not matched to a gene; V was cut back by 3 bases and J by 3 bases. Germline V gene data show CDR1 as SGHRS and CDR2 as YFSETQ. TCRdb's copy holds only in-frame clones and misses some; the assay was immunoSEQ multiplex PCR. The repertoire holds a few million clones, with around nine tenths as singletons. In regard to this clone: The antigen remains undetermined.

Study conclusions and caveats: Apart from blood, nothing was sampled; tissue repertoires likely differ.

This sequence was found in a man aged 18 to 35 in good health. Sequencing was performed on naive CD4+ T cells sorted from blood. The subset here: CD45RA+ positively selected. The chain employs TRBV5-1 and TRBJ2-5; 10 bases line up with TRBD1. In nucleotides, the CDR3 is TGCGCCAGCAGCTCCCCTAATTGGACAGGGGGACGGGAAGAGACCCAGTACTTC. The encoded protein is CASSSPNWTGGREETQYF. The full variable domain, in which reference TRBV5-1 and TRBJ2-5 provide the parts outside the CDR3, is KAGVTQTPRYLIKTRGQQVTLSCSPISGHRSVSWYQQTPGQGLQFLFEYFSETQRNKGNFPGRFSGRQFSNSRSEMNVSTLELGDSALYLCASSSPNWTGGREETQYFGPGTRLLVL.